This entry lists 14 T cell receptor beta chains sequenced from one sample in a study of T cells in lung cancer brain metastases. The assay was immunoSEQ multiplex PCR, and TCRdb's table has in-frame clones only and misses some. The sample contains about 4,200 clones, approximately 90% of which appear only once. The sequencing sample was made of tumor tissue from the primary lung tumor. The receptors were gathered from a man in his 60s with non-small cell lung cancer.

J is TRBJ1-2 and V is TRBV18; no firm D call. The V gene lost 7 bases and the J gene lost 7 bases, with 16 bases spanning the gap. In germline, CDR1 is KGHSH, CDR2 LQKENI. CDR3 length: 13 residues. The CDR3 DNA sequence: TGTGCCAGCTTAGATGTAGGATTGTTTGGCTACACCTTC. Its translation is CASLDVGLFGYTF.

V is TRBV15 and J is TRBJ2-7, with TRBD1 as a possible D gene (6 bases). CDR3 length: 18 amino acids. Trimming left V 0 bases short and J 4 bases short, with 22 bases between. In germline, CDR1 is LNHNV, CDR2 YYDKDF (reference sequence). Here the CDR3 reads CATSRDPIVGQSFYEQYF. CDR3 nucleotide sequence: TGTGCCACCAGCAGAGATCCAATCGTAGGACAGAGCTTTTACGAGCAGTACTTC.

This clone came up once. This rearrangement joins TRBV11-2 to TRBJ2-2; maybe TRBD2 (5 bases). CDR3 length: 17 residues. Germline V lookup: CDR1 SGHAT, CDR2 FQNNGV. V was pared by 7 bases and J by 3 bases, with 21 bases between. This chain's CDR3 is CASIAPNQRLYTGELFF. CDR3 nucleotide sequence: TGTGCCAGCATCGCCCCGAACCAGCGGCTATACACCGGGGAGCTGTTTTTT.

The V and J genes are TRBV7-9 and TRBJ2-2; either TRBD1 or TRBD2 may supply D (5 bases each). V lost 0 bases and J lost 1, with 9 bases in between. Per germline, CDR1 SEHNR and CDR2 FQNEAQ (reference sequence). The CDR3 has 16 amino acids. The CDR3 nucleotides read TGTGCCAGCAGCTTAGCGCTTGGGGGGAACACCGGGGAGCTGTTTTTT. Its translation is CASSLALGGNTGELFF.

CDR3 in amino acids: CASSPGVQGMAFF. In DNA, the CDR3 is TGTGCCAGCTCACCGGGAGTACAGGGGATGGCTTTCTTT. The chain combines TRBV18 with TRBJ1-1, with TRBD1 identical over 7 bases. The CDR3 loop spans 13 amino acids. Germline V gene sequence: CDR1 KGHSH, CDR2 LQKENI. Trimming removed 3 bases from V and 11 bases from J; junction bases left unmatched: 9.

This chain links TRBV4-3 with TRBJ2-2; tentatively, D is TRBD1 (6 bases). The germline V and J ends were trimmed by 4 bases and 1 base, with 10 bases remaining between them. Germline V CDR1 and CDR2: LGHNA, YSLEER. This CDR3 region has 15 residues. For the CDR3, the DNA is TGCGCCAGCAGCCCCGGGACAAGGAACACCGGGGAGCTGTTTTTT. Translation gives CASSPGTRNTGELFF.

This chain connects TRBV19 to TRBJ1-4; the match to TRBD1 covers 9 bases. Germline CDR1 LNHDA, CDR2 SQIVND (reference sequence). V shed 5 bases and J 8 bases; nucleotides not matched to a gene: 9. This CDR3 has 15 residues. The CDR3 nucleotides are TGTGCCAGTAGTTCTATCGGGACAGGGTTCGAAAAACTGTTTTTT. It codes for CASSSIGTGFEKLFF.

On this clone itself: One end of the junction does not line up with germline, which may come from a read error. The chain couples TRBV19 to TRBJ2-2; 9 nucleotides match TRBD1. The CDR3 is 14 residues long. From germline, CDR1 is LNHDA and CDR2 SQIVND (reference sequence). This CDR3 reads CANSGQGNTEELFF. The CDR3 DNA is TGTGCCAATAGCGGACAGGGGAACACCGAGGAGCTGTTTTTT.

The chain couples TRBV6-5 to TRBJ1-1; TRBD1 aligns across 9 bases. The CDR3 contains 15 residues. Unmatched junction bases numbered 10, after V lost 5 bases and J lost 6 bases. CDR1 and CDR2 from the germline V gene are MNHEY and SVGAGI. The CDR3 DNA follows: TGTGCCAGCAGTACAAGAGGACAGGGGAGGGCTGAAGCTTTCTTT. This translates into CASSTRGQGRAEAFF.

The J gene is TRBJ2-1, the V gene TRBV29-1, with a possible D match to TRBD2 (6 bases). The V end was cut by 6 bases, the J end by 6 bases, with 24 bases between. This CDR3 has 16 residues. The germline V gene has CDR1 SQVTM and CDR2 ANQGSEA. The CDR3 region has the DNA TGCAGCGTGGACGGATTGAGGGAGGATTCCCTCAATGAGCAGTTCTTC. Translated: CSVDGLREDSLNEQFF.

The gene calls are TRBV10-3 and TRBJ1-1; TRBD1 might be the D (5 bases). The CDR3 is 13 amino acids. CDR1 ENHRY and CDR2 SYGVKD come from the germline V gene. V lost 10 bases and J 1 base, leaving 13 bases between the germline ends. The CDR3 reads CATISQGNTEAFF. The CDR3 DNA is TGTGCCACCATCTCCCAGGGGAACACTGAAGCTTTCTTT.

The rearrangement joins TRBV28 to TRBJ1-2; D unclear. The germline V gene has CDR1 MDHEN and CDR2 SYDVKM. V lost 8 bases and J 4 bases, leaving 14 bases between the germline ends. This CDR3 has 13 residues. The CDR3 nucleotides are TGTGCCAGCGGGCTGCGGGGTCTCTATGGCTACACCTTC. Its protein product is CASGLRGLYGYTF.

The DNA for the CDR3 is TGTGCCAGCAGCCAAGAAAGGCGGGGGGCCTTCTCCTACGAGCAGTACTTC. It translates to CASSQERRGAFSYEQYF. The V call is TRBV4-2, the J call TRBJ2-7, with 8 bases lining up with TRBD2. The CDR3 totals 17 residues. V lost 0 bases, J lost 0 bases, and 7 bases stayed unmatched. The V gene's germline CDR1 is LGHNA and CDR2 YNFKEQ.

V and J are TRBV6-6 and TRBJ1-1, with 7 nucleotides matching TRBD1. After removal of 5 bases from V and 8 bases from J, the junction contained 11 bases not matched to a gene. Germline loops: CDR1 MNHNY, CDR2 SVGAGI (reference sequence). This CDR3 has 14 amino acids. The CDR3 protein is CASSGTVPRWEAFF. CDR3 DNA sequence: TGTGCCAGCAGTGGGACAGTACCAAGATGGGAAGCTTTCTTT.